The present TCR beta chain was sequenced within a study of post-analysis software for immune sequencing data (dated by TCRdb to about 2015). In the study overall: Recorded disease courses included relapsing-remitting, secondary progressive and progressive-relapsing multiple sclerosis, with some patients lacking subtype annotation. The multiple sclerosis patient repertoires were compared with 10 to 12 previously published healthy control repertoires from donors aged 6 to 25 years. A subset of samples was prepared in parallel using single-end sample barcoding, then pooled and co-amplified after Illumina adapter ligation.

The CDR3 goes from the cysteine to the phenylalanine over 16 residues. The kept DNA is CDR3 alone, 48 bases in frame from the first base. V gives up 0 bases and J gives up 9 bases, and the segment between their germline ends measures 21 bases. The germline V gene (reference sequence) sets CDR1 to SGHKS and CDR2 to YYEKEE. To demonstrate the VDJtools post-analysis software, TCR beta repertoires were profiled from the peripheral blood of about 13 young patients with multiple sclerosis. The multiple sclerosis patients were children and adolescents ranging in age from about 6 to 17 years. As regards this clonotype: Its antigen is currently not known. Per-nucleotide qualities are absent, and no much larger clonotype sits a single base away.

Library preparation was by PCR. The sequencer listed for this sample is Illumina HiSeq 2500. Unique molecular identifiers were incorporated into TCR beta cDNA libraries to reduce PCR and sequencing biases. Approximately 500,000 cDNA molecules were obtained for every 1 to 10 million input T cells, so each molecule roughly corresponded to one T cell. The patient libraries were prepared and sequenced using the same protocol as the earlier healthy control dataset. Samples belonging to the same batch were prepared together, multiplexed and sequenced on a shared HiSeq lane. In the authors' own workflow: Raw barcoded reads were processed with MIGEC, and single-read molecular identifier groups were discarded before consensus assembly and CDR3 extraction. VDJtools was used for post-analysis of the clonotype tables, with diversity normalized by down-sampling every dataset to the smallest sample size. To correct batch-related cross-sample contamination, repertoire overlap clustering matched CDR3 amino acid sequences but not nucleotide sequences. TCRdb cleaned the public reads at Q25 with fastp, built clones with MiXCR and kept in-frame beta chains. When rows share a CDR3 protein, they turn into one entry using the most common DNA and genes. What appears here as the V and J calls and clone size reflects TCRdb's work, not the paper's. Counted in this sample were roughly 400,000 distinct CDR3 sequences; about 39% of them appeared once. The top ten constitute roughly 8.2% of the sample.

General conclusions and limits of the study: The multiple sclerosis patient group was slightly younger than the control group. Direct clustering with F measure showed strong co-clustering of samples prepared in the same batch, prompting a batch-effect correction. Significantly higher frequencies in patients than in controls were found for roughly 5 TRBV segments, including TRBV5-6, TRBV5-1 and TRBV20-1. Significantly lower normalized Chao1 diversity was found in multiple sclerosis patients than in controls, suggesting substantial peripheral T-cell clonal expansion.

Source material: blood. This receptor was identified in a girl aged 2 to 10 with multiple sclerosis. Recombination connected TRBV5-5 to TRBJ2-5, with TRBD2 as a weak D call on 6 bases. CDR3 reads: CASSLARGGPNQPQYF. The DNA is TGTGCCAGCAGCTTGGCCCGGGGAGGCCCCAATCAGCCCCAGTACTTC.